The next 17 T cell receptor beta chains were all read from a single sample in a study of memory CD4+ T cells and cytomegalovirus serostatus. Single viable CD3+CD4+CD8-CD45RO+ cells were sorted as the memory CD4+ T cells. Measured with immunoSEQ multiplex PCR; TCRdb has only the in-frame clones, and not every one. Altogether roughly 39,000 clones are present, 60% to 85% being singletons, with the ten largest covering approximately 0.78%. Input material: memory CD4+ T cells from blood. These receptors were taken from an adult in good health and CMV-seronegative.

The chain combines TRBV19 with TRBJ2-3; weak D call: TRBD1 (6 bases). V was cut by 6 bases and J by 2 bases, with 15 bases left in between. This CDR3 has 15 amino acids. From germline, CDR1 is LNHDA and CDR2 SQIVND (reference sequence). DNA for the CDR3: TGTGCCAGTAGGGGAAGGACAGAACCCACAGATACGCAGTATTTT. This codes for CASRGRTEPTDTQYF.

In DNA, the CDR3 is TGTGCCAGCACTGACAGGGCTTCCTACGAGCAGTACTTC. Residues: CASTDRASYEQYF. The chain joins TRBV25-1 to TRBJ2-7; 7 bases agree with TRBD1. In germline, CDR1 is MGHDK, CDR2 SYGVNS. CDR3 length: 13 amino acids. V shed 7 bases, J shed 1 base, and the junction held 4 bases outside the gene matches.

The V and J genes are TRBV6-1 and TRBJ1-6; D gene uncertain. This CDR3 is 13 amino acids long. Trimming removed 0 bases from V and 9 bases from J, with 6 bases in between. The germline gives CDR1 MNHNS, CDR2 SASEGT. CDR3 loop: CASSEATTSPLHF. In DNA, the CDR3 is TGTGCCAGCAGTGAAGCGACTACTTCACCCCTCCACTTT.

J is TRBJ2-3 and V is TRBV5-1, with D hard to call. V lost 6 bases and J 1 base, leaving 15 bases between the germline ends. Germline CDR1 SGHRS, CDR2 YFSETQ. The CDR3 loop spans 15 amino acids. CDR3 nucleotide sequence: TGCGCCAGCAATAAAGGGCCCGCTGGCACAGATACGCAGTATTTT. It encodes CASNKGPAGTDTQYF.

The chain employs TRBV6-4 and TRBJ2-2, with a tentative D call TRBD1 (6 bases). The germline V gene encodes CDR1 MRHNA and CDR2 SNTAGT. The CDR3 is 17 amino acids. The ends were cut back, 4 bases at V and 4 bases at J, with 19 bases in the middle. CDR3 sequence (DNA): TGTGCCAGCAGTGCCCCAGCTGAGGCAGGGGCCACCGGGGAGCTGTTTTTT. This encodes CASSAPAEAGATGELFF.

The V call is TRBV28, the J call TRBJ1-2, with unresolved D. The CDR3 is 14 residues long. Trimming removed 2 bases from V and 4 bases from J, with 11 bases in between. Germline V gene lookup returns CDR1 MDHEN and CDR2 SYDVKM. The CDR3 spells CASSLGTVTYGYTF. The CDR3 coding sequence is TGTGCCAGCAGTTTAGGTACAGTGACCTATGGCTACACCTTC.

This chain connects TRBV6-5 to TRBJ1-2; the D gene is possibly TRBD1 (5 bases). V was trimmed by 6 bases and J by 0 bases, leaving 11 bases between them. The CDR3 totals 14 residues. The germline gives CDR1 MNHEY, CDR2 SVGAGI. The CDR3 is CASRDSGTNYGYTF. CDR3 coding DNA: TGTGCCAGCAGAGATTCAGGGACTAACTATGGCTACACCTTC.

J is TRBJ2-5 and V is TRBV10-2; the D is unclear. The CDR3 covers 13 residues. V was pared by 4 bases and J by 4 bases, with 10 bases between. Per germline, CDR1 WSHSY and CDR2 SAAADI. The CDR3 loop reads CASSGFGGETQYF. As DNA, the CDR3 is TGCGCCAGCAGTGGATTTGGCGGAGAGACCCAGTACTTC.

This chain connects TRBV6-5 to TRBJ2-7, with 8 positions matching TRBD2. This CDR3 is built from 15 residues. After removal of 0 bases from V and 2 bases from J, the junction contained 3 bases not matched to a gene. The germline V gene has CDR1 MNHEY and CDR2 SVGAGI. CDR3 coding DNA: TGTGCCAGCAGTTACTCTGCGGGGGGCCCCTACGAGCAGTACTTC. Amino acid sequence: CASSYSAGGPYEQYF.

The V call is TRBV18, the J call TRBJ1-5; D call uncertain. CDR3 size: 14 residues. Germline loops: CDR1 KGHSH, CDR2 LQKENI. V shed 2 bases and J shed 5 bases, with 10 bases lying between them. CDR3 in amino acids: CASSPGRDDQPQHF. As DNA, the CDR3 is TGTGCCAGCTCACCAGGCCGGGATGATCAGCCCCAGCATTTT.

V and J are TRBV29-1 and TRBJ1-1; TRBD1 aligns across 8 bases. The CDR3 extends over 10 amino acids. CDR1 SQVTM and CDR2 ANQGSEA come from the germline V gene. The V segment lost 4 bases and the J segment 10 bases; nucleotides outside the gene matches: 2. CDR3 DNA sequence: TGCAGCGTTGGGACAGGGACAGCTTTCTTT. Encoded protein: CSVGTGTAFF.

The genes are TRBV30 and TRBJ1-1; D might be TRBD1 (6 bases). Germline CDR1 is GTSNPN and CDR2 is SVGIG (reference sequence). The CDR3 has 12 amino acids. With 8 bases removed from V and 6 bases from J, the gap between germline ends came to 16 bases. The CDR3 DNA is TGTGCCCGTGACAGGCCCGACTCTGAAGCTTTCTTT. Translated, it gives CARDRPDSEAFF.

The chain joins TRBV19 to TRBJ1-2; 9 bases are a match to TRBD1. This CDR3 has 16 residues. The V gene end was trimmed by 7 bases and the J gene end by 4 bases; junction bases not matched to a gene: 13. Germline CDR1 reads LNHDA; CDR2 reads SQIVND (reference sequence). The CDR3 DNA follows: TGTGCCAGTACCACATCAATAGGGACAGGGACCTATGGCTACACCTTC. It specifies CASTTSIGTGTYGYTF.

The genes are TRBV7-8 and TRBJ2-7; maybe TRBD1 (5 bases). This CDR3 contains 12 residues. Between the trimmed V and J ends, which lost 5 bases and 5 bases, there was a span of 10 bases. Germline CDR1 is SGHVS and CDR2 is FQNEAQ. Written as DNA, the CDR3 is TGTGCCAGCAGCAGAAAGGGGAACGAGCAGTACTTC. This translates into CASSRKGNEQYF.

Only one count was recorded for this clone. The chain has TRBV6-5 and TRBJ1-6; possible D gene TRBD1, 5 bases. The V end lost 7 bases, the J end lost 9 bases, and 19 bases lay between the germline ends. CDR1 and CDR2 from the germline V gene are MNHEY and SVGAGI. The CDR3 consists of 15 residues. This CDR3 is CASTDRAGLASPLHF. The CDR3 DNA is TGTGCCAGCACCGACCGGGCAGGGCTTGCTTCACCCCTCCACTTT.

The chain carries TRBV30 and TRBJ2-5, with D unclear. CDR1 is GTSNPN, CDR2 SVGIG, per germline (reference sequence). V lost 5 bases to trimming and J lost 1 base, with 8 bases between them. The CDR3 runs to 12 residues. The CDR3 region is CAWETVQETQYF. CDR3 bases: TGTGCCTGGGAGACCGTCCAAGAGACCCAGTACTTC.

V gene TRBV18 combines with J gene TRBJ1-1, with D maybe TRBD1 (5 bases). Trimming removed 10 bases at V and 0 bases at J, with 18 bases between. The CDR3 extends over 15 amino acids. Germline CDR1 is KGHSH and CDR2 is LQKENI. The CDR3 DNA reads TGTGCCACCCACGGTAGCTTGGGGCTGAACACTGAAGCTTTCTTT. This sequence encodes CATHGSLGLNTEAFF.